This is a list of T cell receptor beta chains from one sample in a study of T cell responses to AZD1222 COVID-19 vaccine. The protocol was immunoSEQ multiplex PCR, while the TCRdb copy is restricted to in-frame clones and leaves out a portion. The repertoire consists of about 110,000 clones, with around 90% occurring once and the leading ten covering less than 2.5%. The sample in question was peripheral blood, obtained 28 days after the second AZD1222 dose. These receptors were obtained from an adult who received the AZD1222 COVID-19 vaccine. CDR3s include the opening cysteine and the closing phenylalanine or tryptophan. D genes are given only for firm matches. Clone size is shown for a subset of rows, as once, few, many or a class of expanded clone.

clone_size	d_call	v_call	j_call	cdr3_aa	cdr3_nt
few	.	TRBV5-4	TRBJ2-6	CASSLGGTNGANVLTF	TGTGCCAGCAGCTTGGGGGGGACAAATGGGGCCAACGTCCTGACTTTC
.	.	TRBV19	TRBJ1-1	CASKIRQDNTEAFF	TGTGCCAGTAAGATCCGACAGGATAACACTGAAGCTTTCTTT
.	.	TRBV5-5	TRBJ1-4	CASSLEGDEKLFF	TGTGCCAGCAGCTTAGAAGGAGATGAAAAACTGTTTTTT
.	TRBD2	TRBV5-1	TRBJ2-7	CASSLPAGEKEQYF	TGCGCCAGCAGCTTACCAGCGGGAGAGAAAGAGCAGTACTTC
.	TRBD1	TRBV4-1	TRBJ2-5	CASSLLNRGVETQYF	TGCGCCAGCAGCCTTTTGAACAGGGGTGTAGAGACCCAGTACTTC
.	.	TRBV30	TRBJ1-6	CAWKPSGEYSPLHF	TGTGCCTGGAAACCCTCGGGGGAGTATTCACCCCTCCACTTT
.	TRBD1	TRBV6-5	TRBJ1-2	CASDLQGKGYGYTF	TGTGCCAGCGACCTACAGGGGAAAGGCTATGGCTACACCTTC
.	.	TRBV7-3	TRBJ2-1	CASSFGQLEEQFF	TGTGCCAGCAGCTTTGGACAGCTAGAGGAGCAGTTCTTC
.	TRBD2	TRBV9	TRBJ2-1	CASSDLSGIVSEQFF	TGTGCCAGCAGCGACCTTAGCGGGATAGTCAGTGAGCAGTTCTTC
.	.	TRBV6-5	TRBJ1-1	CASTRGTADSEAFF	TGTGCCAGCACCAGAGGCACGGCTGACTCTGAAGCTTTCTTT
.	.	TRBV18	TRBJ1-3	CASSPRKGRDSGNTIYF	TGTGCCAGCTCACCGAGGAAGGGAAGAGACTCTGGAAACACCATATATTTT
.	.	TRBV30	TRBJ1-1	CAWNHGEAFF	TGTGCCTGGAACCACGGTGAAGCTTTCTTT
.	TRBD1	TRBV7-9	TRBJ1-2	CASSSDRGHTYGYTF	TGTGCCAGCAGCTCTGACAGGGGGCATACCTATGGCTACACCTTC
.	.	TRBV11-2	TRBJ1-2	CASSFAAVGSYGYTF	TGTGCCAGCAGCTTTGCAGCGGTAGGGTCTTATGGCTACACCTTC
.	.	TRBV23-1	TRBJ1-6	CASSQSGSNSPLHF	TGCGCCAGCAGTCAATCGGGCAGTAATTCACCCCTCCACTTT